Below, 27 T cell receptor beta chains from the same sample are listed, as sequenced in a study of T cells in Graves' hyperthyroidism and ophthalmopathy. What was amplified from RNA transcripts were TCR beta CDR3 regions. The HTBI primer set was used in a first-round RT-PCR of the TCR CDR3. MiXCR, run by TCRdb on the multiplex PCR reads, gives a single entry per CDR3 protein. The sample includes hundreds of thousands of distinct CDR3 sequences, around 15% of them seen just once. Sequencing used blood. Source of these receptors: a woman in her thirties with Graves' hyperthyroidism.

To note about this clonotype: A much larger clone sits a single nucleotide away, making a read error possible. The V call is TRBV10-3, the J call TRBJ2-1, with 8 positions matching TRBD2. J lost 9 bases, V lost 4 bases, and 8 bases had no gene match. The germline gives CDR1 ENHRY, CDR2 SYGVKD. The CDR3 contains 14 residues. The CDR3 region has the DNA TGTGCCATCAGTGGTATAGCGGGATGGGGTGAGCAGTTCTTC. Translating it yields CAISGIAGWGEQFF.

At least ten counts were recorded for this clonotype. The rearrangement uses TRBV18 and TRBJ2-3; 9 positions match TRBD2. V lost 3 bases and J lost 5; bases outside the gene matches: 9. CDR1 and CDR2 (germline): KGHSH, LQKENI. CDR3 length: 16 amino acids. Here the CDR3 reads CASSPTSGGKGDTQYF. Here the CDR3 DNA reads TGTGCCAGCTCACCGACTAGCGGAGGGAAGGGAGATACGCAGTATTTT.

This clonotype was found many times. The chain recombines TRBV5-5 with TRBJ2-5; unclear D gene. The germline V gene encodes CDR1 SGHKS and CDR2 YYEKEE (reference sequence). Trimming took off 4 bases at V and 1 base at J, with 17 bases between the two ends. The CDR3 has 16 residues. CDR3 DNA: TGTGCCAGCAGCGGGCCGCTAGGATCCCTCCAAGAGACCCAGTACTTC. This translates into CASSGPLGSLQETQYF.

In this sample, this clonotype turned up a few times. The CDR3 DNA follows: TGTGCCAGCAGTCCTGGGATTCCACTAGCGGCTTATTCCTACGAGCAGTACTTC. It codes for CASSPGIPLAAYSYEQYF. V usage is TRBV28 and J usage is TRBJ2-7; 8 bases line up with TRBD2. The length of the CDR3 is 18 residues. Germline assignment: CDR1 MDHEN and CDR2 SYDVKM. The V gene end was trimmed by 5 bases and the J gene end by 1 base; junction bases not matched to a gene: 16.

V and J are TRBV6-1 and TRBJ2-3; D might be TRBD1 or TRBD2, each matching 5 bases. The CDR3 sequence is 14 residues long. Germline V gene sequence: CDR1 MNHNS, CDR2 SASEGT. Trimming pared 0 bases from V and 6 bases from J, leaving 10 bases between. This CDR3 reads CASSEARGGDTQYF. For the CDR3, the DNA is TGTGCCAGCAGTGAAGCGAGGGGCGGGGATACGCAGTATTTT.

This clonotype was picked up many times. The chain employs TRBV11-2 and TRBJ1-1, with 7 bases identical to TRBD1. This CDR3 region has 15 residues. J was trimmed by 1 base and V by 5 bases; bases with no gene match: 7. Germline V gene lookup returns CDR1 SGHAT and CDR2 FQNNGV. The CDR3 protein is CASSHRTGANTEAFF. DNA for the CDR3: TGTGCCAGCAGCCATAGAACAGGGGCGAACACTGAAGCTTTCTTT.

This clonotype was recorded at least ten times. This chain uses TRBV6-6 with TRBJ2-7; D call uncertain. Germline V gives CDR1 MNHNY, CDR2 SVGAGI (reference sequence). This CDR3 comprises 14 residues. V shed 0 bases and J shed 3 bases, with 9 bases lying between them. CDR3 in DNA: TGTGCCAGCAGTTACTCAGCACCAAGCTACGAGCAGTACTTC. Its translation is CASSYSAPSYEQYF.

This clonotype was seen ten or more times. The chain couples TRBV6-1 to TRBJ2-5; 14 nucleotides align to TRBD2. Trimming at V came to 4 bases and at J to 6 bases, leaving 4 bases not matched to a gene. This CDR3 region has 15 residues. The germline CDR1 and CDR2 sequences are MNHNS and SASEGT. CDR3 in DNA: TGTGCCAGCAGTGTGGGACTAGCGGGAGTAAAGACCCAGTACTTC. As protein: CASSVGLAGVKTQYF.

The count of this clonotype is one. This chain's CDR3 is CASSSWTSKETQYF. CDR3 coding DNA: TGTGCCAGCAGTTCTTGGACTAGCAAAGAGACCCAGTACTTC. This rearrangement joins TRBV28 to TRBJ2-5, with 8 bases that match TRBD2. The CDR3 contains 14 residues. Looked up from germline, CDR1 is MDHEN and CDR2 is SYDVKM. The trim removed 4 bases at V and 3 bases at J, leaving 4 bases unmatched.

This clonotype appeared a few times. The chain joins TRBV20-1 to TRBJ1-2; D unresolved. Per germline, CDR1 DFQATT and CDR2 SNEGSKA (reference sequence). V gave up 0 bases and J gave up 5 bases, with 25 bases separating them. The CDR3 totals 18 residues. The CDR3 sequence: CSARDPRFHSPPSYGYTF. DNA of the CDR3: TGCAGTGCTAGAGATCCCCGTTTCCATTCCCCCCCTTCATATGGCTACACCTTC.

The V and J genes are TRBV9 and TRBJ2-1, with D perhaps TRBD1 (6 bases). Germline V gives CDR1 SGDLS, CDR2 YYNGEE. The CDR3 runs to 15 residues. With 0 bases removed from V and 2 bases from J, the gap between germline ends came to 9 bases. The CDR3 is CASSVDSGAYNEQFF. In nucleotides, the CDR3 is TGTGCCAGCAGCGTAGACTCAGGGGCCTACAATGAGCAGTTCTTC.

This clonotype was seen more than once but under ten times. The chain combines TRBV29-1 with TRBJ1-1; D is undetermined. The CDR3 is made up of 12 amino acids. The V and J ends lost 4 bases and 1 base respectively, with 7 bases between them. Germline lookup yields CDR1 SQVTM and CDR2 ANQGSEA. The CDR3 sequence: CSVGATNTEAFF. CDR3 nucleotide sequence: TGCAGCGTTGGTGCCACGAACACTGAAGCTTTCTTT.

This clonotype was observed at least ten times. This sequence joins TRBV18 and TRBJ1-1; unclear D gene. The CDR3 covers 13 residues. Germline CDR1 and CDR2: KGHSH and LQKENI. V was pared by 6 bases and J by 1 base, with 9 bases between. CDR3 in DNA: TGTGCCAGCTCGCAGGCAAGGAACACTGAAGCTTTCTTT. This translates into CASSQARNTEAFF.

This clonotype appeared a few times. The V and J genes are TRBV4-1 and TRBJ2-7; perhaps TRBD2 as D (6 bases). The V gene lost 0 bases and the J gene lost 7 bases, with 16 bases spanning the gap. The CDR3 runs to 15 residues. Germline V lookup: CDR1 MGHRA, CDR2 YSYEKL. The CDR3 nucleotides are TGCGCCAGCAGCCAAGATCCGGGACTGGCGGGGGAGCAGTACTTC. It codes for CASSQDPGLAGEQYF.

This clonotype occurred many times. The CDR3 loop is CASSDRDSRDYEQYF. In DNA, the CDR3 is TGTGCCAGCAGCGACCGGGACTCGAGGGACTACGAGCAGTACTTC. This sequence joins TRBV9 and TRBJ2-7; a possible D gene is TRBD2 (6 bases). Trimming shortened V by 3 bases and J by 3 bases, and 16 bases separated the two germline ends. Germline V gene lookup returns CDR1 SGDLS and CDR2 YYNGEE. The CDR3 has 15 amino acids.

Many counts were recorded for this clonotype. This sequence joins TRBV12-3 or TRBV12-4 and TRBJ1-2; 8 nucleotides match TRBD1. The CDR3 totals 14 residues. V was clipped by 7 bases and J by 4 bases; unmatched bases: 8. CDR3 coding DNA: TGTGCCAGCAACGTCAGGGGGCTGGTCTATGGCTACACCTTC. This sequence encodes CASNVRGLVYGYTF.

CDR3 bases: TGCAGTGCTCCGGCTAGCGGGTGGGGCGAGCAGTACTTC. Its protein is CSAPASGWGEQYF. This chain links TRBV20-1 with TRBJ2-7; the match to TRBD2 covers 8 bases. CDR1 is DFQATT and CDR2 is SNEGSKA in the germline V gene (reference sequence). The length of the CDR3 is 13 residues. Trimming took 5 bases from V and 6 from J; bases not matched to a gene: 9.

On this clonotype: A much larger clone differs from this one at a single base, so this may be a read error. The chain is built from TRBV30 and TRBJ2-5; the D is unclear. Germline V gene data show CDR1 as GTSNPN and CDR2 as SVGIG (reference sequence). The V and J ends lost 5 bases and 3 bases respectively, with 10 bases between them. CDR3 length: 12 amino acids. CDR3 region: CAWGHIEETQYF. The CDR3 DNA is TGTGCCTGGGGTCACATTGAAGAGACCCAGTACTTC.

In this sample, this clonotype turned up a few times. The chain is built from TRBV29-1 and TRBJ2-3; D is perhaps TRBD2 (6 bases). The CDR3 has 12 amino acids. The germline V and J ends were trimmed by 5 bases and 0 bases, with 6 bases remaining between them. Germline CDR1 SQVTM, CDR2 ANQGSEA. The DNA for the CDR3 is TGCAGCGTTCGGGAGAGCACAGATACGCAGTATTTT. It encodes CSVRESTDTQYF.

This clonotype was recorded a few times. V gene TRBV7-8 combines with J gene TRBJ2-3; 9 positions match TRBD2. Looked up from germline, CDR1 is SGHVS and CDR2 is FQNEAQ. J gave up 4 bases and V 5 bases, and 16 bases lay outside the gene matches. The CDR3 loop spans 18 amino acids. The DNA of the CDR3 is TGTGCCAGCAGCCCAGCCCTTAGCGGGAGACTCGTGGCAGATACGCAGTATTTT. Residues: CASSPALSGRLVADTQYF.

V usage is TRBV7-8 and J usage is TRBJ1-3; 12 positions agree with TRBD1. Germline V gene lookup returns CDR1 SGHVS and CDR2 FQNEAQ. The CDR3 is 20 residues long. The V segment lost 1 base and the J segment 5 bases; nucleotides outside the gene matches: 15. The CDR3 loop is CASSLGSRGWGQGARNTIYF. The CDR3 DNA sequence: TGTGCCAGCAGCTTAGGGTCTCGGGGATGGGGACAGGGGGCAAGAAACACCATATATTTT. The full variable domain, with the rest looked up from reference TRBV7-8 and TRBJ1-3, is GAGVSQSPRYKVAKRGQDVALRCDPISGHVSLFWYQQALGQGPEFLTYFQNEAQLDKSGLPSDRFFAERPEGSVSTLKIQRTQQEDSAVYLCASSLGSRGWGQGARNTIYFGEGSWLTVV.

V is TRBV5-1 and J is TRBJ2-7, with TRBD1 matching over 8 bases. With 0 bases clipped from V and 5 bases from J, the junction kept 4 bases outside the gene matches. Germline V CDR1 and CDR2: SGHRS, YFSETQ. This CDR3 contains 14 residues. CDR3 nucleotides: TGCGCCAGCAGCTTGGTGCAGGGGGCAGACGAGCAGTACTTC. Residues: CASSLVQGADEQYF. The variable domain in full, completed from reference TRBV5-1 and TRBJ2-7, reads KAGVTQTPRYLIKTRGQQVTLSCSPISGHRSVSWYQQTPGQGLQFLFEYFSETQRNKGNFPGRFSGRQFSNSRSEMNVSTLELGDSALYLCASSLVQGADEQYFGPGTRLTVT.

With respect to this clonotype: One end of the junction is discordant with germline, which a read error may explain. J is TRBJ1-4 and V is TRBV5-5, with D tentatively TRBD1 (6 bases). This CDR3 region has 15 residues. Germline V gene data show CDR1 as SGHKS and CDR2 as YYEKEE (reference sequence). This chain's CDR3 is CASSRADGGREKLFF. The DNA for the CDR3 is TGTGCTAGCAGCCGGGCGGACGGGGGGCGCGAAAAACTGTTTTTT.

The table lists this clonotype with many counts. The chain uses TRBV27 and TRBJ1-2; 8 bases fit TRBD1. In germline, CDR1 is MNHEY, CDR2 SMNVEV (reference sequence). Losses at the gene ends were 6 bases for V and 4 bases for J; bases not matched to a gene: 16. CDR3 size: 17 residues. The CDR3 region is CASSYSNRGIGGYGYTF. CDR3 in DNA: TGTGCCAGCAGCTACTCCAACAGGGGGATTGGTGGCTATGGCTACACCTTC.

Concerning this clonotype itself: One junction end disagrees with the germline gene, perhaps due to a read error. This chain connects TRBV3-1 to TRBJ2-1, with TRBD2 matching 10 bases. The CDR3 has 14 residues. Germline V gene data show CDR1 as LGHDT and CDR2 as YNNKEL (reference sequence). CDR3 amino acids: CGSRGLADYNEQFF. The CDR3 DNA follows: TGTGGCAGCAGAGGACTAGCGGATTACAATGAGCAGTTCTTC.

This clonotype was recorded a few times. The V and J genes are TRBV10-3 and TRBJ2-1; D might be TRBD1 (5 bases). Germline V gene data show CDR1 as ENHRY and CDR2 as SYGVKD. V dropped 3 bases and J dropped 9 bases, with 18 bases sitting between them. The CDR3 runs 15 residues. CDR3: CAISEGLDSTPEQFF. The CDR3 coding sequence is TGTGCCATCAGTGAAGGCCTCGACAGTACCCCTGAGCAGTTCTTC.

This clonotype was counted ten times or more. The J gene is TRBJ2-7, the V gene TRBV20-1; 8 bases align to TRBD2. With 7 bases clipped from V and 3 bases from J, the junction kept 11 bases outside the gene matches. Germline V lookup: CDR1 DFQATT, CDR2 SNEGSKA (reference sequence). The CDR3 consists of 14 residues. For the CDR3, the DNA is TGCAGTGTTAGGGAGGGGGGGACTAGCTACGAGCAGTACTTC. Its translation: CSVREGGTSYEQYF.